This TCR beta chain was identified in a study of PD-L1 blockade in urothelial cancer. Study background: Median T cell count in tumor samples was over 1,400. Study-wide results and caveats: Durable benefit was linked to greater 3-week expansion of tumor-associated blood clones.

This clone was seen a few times. The antigen remains undetermined. In FFPE tumors, DNA was quantified by means of amplified housekeeping genes. Some clones are missing from TCRdb's copy, which holds only in-frame ones; the method was immunoSEQ multiplex PCR. The repertoire holds more than 35,000 clones, with roughly a third as singletons. V lost 5 bases, J lost 5 bases, and 10 bases stayed unmatched. The CDR3 loop spans 18 amino acids. Germline V lookup: CDR1 MNHGY, CDR2 SAAAGT. This clonotype originated in a man aged 55 to 69 with urothelial cancer. The V gene is TRBV6-8, the J gene TRBJ2-2; 14 bases fit TRBD2. The specimen was tumor tissue, collected before atezolizumab (anti-PD-L1) treatment. For the CDR3, the DNA is TGTGCCAGCAGTCTAGACAAGGGACTAGCGGGAGTAACCGGGGAGCTGTTTTTT. As protein: CASSLDKGLAGVTGELFF.